Each of the 27 T cell receptor beta chains below was sequenced from the same sample in a study of vaccination effects on CD4 cells after COVID-19. Their target antigens are unknown. Expansion with viral peptide pools was applied to antigen-specific CD4+ T cells by the ViraFEST assay prior to sequencing. Between days 10 and 11 of culture, CD4+ T cells were separated out. It was two doses of either the BNT162b2 or mRNA-1273 vaccine that participants received. Profiled with immunoSEQ multiplex PCR; TCRdb holds only in-frame clones, not every one. The sample holds approximately 70,000 clones, around 81% seen once. Sequences were derived from CD4+ T cells from PBMCs cultured with HCoV-229E spike peptides, sampled after COVID-19 vaccination. The receptors derive from a human donor who received a COVID-19 vaccine.

The chain carries TRBV6-5 and TRBJ1-2; 7 nucleotides align to TRBD1. The ends lost 7 bases at V and 7 bases at J; junction bases unmatched: 15. Germline-derived CDR1 and CDR2 are MNHEY and SVGAGI. This CDR3 spans 15 amino acids. CDR3 residues: CASNRAGTALFGYTF. DNA of the CDR3: TGTGCCAGCAACCGAGCCGGGACAGCCCTCTTTGGCTACACCTTC.

V and J are TRBV7-3 and TRBJ2-2, with unresolved D. The germline V and J ends were trimmed by 2 bases and 0 bases, with 10 bases remaining between them. This CDR3 spans 16 amino acids. Per germline, CDR1 SGHTA and CDR2 FQGTGA. The CDR3 here is CASSLFQSANTGELFF. In DNA, the CDR3 is TGTGCCAGCAGCTTATTTCAGAGTGCGAACACCGGGGAGCTGTTTTTT.

The gene calls are TRBV7-9 and TRBJ2-3; unclear D gene. The germline CDR1 and CDR2 sequences are SEHNR and FQNEAQ (reference sequence). The V end lost 5 bases, the J end lost 9 bases, and 12 bases lay between the germline ends. The CDR3 extends over 12 amino acids. CDR3 DNA: TGTGCCAGCAGCCCTCCGGCTGCGACGCAGTATTTT. This codes for CASSPPAATQYF.

Notes on this clone: The same CDR3 arises from other DNA sequences in this sample as well. V is TRBV5-1 and J is TRBJ1-1; D uncertain. Trimming took 2 bases from V and 1 from J, leaving 9 bases between them. CDR3 length: 14 amino acids. CDR1 is SGHRS and CDR2 is YFSETQ in the germline V gene. The CDR3 region is CASSLGPSNTEAFF. Here the CDR3 DNA reads TGCGCCAGCAGCTTAGGGCCGTCGAACACTGAAGCTTTCTTT.

The rearrangement links TRBV7-2 to TRBJ1-3; D may be TRBD1 (6 bases). This CDR3 is built from 18 residues. The V end lost 2 bases, the J end lost 2 bases, and 19 bases lay between the germline ends. Per germline, CDR1 SGHTA and CDR2 FQGNSA. Here the CDR3 reads CASSLRQGNTHTGNTIYF. The CDR3 nucleotides are TGTGCCAGCAGCTTACGCCAGGGGAACACTCACACTGGAAACACCATATATTTT.

The chain uses TRBV21-1 and TRBJ1-5. TRBV21-1 is a listed pseudogene. The CDR3 spans 15 residues. The CDR3 here is CASSSRTEPNQPQHF. DNA of the CDR3: TGTGCCAGCAGCTCCCGCACTGAGCCCAATCAGCCCCAGCATTTT.

The gene calls are TRBV7-3 and TRBJ2-1; the D call may be TRBD1 or TRBD2 (6 bases each). V gave up 4 bases and J gave up 2 bases, with 12 bases separating them. The CDR3 consists of 15 residues. The V gene's germline CDR1 is SGHTA and CDR2 FQGTGA. The chain's CDR3 is CASSSTGDTYNEQFF. In nucleotides, the CDR3 is TGTGCCAGCAGCTCTACGGGGGACACCTACAATGAGCAGTTCTTC.

This chain links TRBV10-1 with TRBJ1-1; no clear D gene. Trimming cost V 4 bases and J 2 bases, with 8 bases left between them. The germline gives CDR1 WNHNN, CDR2 SYGVQD (reference sequence). The CDR3 is made up of 13 amino acids. The CDR3 protein is CASSASGNTEAFF. In DNA, the CDR3 is TGCGCCAGCAGTGCTAGCGGAAACACTGAAGCTTTCTTT.

CDR3 DNA: TGTGCCAGCAGCCCCCTCATAAGTTCCTACGAGCAGTACGTC. Translated, it gives CASSPLISSYEQYV. The chain couples TRBV7-8 to TRBJ2-7; D unresolved. The CDR3 length is 14 residues. V was trimmed by 5 bases and J by 1 base, leaving 12 bases between them. CDR1 and CDR2 from the germline V gene are SGHVS and FQNEAQ.

In its sample, this clone was seen a few times. The chain employs TRBV4-3 and TRBJ2-4; 10 bases fit TRBD1. V lost 4 bases to trimming and J lost 7 bases; unmatched junction nucleotides: 7. This CDR3 region has 15 residues. The germline CDR1 and CDR2 sequences are LGHNA and YSLEER. The CDR3 DNA sequence: TGCGCCAGCAGCCGAAGGACAGGGGGAGGCAACATTCAGTACTTC. Translation: CASSRRTGGGNIQYF.

The V gene is TRBV12-3 or TRBV12-4, the J gene TRBJ1-5; no firm D call. CDR3 length equals 13 residues. V gave up 4 bases and J gave up 6 bases, with 10 bases separating them. The chain's CDR3 is CASSYSSSQPQHF. CDR3 DNA sequence: TGTGCCAGCAGTTACTCGTCCAGTCAGCCCCAGCATTTT.

The chain couples TRBV3-1 (or the pseudogene TRBV3-2) to TRBJ1-4, with a tentative D call TRBD1 (5 bases). The CDR3 is 14 amino acids. The V end lost 4 bases, the J end lost 4 bases, and 10 bases lay between the germline ends. Germline loops: CDR1 LGHDT, CDR2 YNNKEL (reference sequence). Written as DNA, the CDR3 is TGTGCCAGCAGCCCCCAGGGCCTTAATGAAAAACTGTTTTTT. Its translation: CASSPQGLNEKLFF.

Turning to this clone: This sample also contains other DNA sequences that code for the same CDR3. The chain is built from TRBV7-9 and TRBJ1-1, with D hard to call. Germline V lookup: CDR1 SEHNR, CDR2 FQNEAQ (reference sequence). There are 13 residues in the CDR3. Trimming stripped 3 bases from V and 0 bases from J, with 5 bases between. In nucleotides, the CDR3 is TGTGCCAGCAGCTTGGCGCTGAACACTGAAGCTTTCTTT. Translated: CASSLALNTEAFF.

This chain joins TRBV19 and TRBJ2-2, with D perhaps TRBD2 (6 bases). The germline gives CDR1 LNHDA, CDR2 SQIVND (reference sequence). CDR3 length equals 20 residues. The V gene lost 4 bases and the J gene lost 4 bases, with 28 bases spanning the gap. CDR3 nucleotides: TGTGCCAGTAGTACACGTGGAGGGGCAGGCCGCGAGGGGAGCACCGGGGAGCTGTTTTTT. Protein: CASSTRGGAGREGSTGELFF.

This rearrangement joins TRBV7-2 to TRBJ2-6; no reliable D call. V gave up 5 bases and J gave up 2 bases, with 10 bases separating them. CDR1 is SGHTA and CDR2 is FQGNSA in the germline V gene. The CDR3 runs to 15 residues. CDR3 residues: CASSPWLAGANVLTF. The CDR3, as DNA: TGTGCCAGCAGCCCCTGGTTGGCTGGGGCCAACGTCCTGACTTTC.

This rearrangement joins TRBV19 to TRBJ2-6; 8 bases match TRBD1. The CDR3 length is 18 residues. V trimming: 7 bases; J trimming: 0 bases; junction bases outside the gene matches: 11. CDR1 and CDR2 (germline): LNHDA, SQIVND (reference sequence). This CDR3 reads CASKQGALQFSGANVLTF. The CDR3 nucleotides read TGTGCCAGTAAGCAGGGGGCCCTTCAATTCTCTGGGGCCAACGTCCTGACTTTC.

V usage is TRBV6-6 and J usage is TRBJ1-2; a possible D gene is TRBD1 (5 bases). The CDR3 is 13 amino acids. Trimming cost V 5 bases and J 7 bases, with 14 bases left between them. Germline V lookup: CDR1 MNHNY, CDR2 SVGAGI (reference sequence). In DNA, the CDR3 is TGTGCCAGCAGTAAAGCCGGGGGAGTTGGCTACACCTTC. The encoded protein is CASSKAGGVGYTF.

This sequence joins TRBV24-1 and TRBJ2-1; 16 bases map to TRBD2. V was pared by 4 bases and J by 7 bases, with 9 bases of the junction left unmatched. The CDR3 has 18 residues. Germline V lookup: CDR1 KGHDR, CDR2 SFDVKD. The CDR3 sequence: CATSDAGTSGGARNEQFF. The CDR3 coding sequence is TGTGCCACCAGTGACGCCGGGACTAGCGGGGGGGCCAGAAATGAGCAGTTCTTC.

This chain uses TRBV28 with TRBJ1-3; 7 nucleotides line up with TRBD1. After removal of 7 bases from V and 0 bases from J, the junction contained 12 bases not matched to a gene. The CDR3 sequence is 17 residues long. Germline loops: CDR1 MDHEN, CDR2 SYDVKM. The DNA for the CDR3 is TGTGCCAGCACTTTCACAGGGGATGGGAACTCTGGAAACACCATATATTTT. Translated, it gives CASTFTGDGNSGNTIYF.

This clone was counted once. The CDR3 sequence is CASSLGAKNIQYF. CDR3 DNA: TGTGCCAGCAGTCTCGGGGCCAAAAACATTCAGTACTTC. The chain is built from TRBV11-2 and TRBJ2-4; no reliable D call. Germline CDR1 reads SGHAT; CDR2 reads FQNNGV. The CDR3 runs to 13 residues. Deletions cut 6 bases from V and 1 base from J, with 7 bases between.

The gene calls are TRBV3-1 (or the pseudogene TRBV3-2) and TRBJ2-5; TRBD1 matches 7 bases. The germline gives CDR1 LGHDT, CDR2 YNNKEL (reference sequence). The CDR3 runs to 14 residues. With 7 bases clipped from V and 5 bases from J, the junction kept 10 bases outside the gene matches. The DNA of the CDR3 is TGTGCCAGCATCCCCGGAAGGGGGCACGAGACCCAGTACTTC. It codes for CASIPGRGHETQYF.

Written as DNA, the CDR3 is TGTGCCAGCAGTGAATACCGAGGGGGGGATACGCAGTATTTT. Amino acid sequence: CASSEYRGGDTQYF. This chain connects TRBV25-1 to TRBJ2-3, with D perhaps given as TRBD1 or TRBD2 (6 bases each). Trimming left V 0 bases short and J 6 bases short, with 10 bases between. From germline, CDR1 is MGHDK and CDR2 SYGVNS. The CDR3 loop spans 14 amino acids.

The V call is TRBV6-5, the J call TRBJ1-2; D gene uncertain. Trimming took off 0 bases at V and 4 bases at J, with 12 bases between the two ends. CDR1 and CDR2 (germline): MNHEY, SVGAGI. This CDR3 has 15 residues. The CDR3 loop is CASSYSSWIVYGYTF. CDR3 DNA sequence: TGTGCCAGCAGTTACTCGAGTTGGATCGTCTATGGCTACACCTTC.

V usage is TRBV27 and J usage is TRBJ2-3, with a possible D match to TRBD1 (8 bases). Germline loops: CDR1 MNHEY, CDR2 SMNVEV (reference sequence). This CDR3 has 14 residues. Trimming stripped 7 bases from V and 3 bases from J, with 14 bases between. The CDR3 loop reads CASTKQGGTDTQYF. The CDR3 coding sequence is TGTGCCAGCACCAAACAGGGGGGGACAGATACGCAGTATTTT.

The chain recombines TRBV9 with TRBJ2-3; D might be TRBD2 (5 bases). CDR3 length: 13 residues. Trimming shortened V by 6 bases and J by 2 bases, and 10 bases separated the two germline ends. The germline CDR1 and CDR2 sequences are SGDLS and YYNGEE. The chain's CDR3 is CASTPGYTDTQYF. CDR3 DNA sequence: TGTGCCAGCACACCGGGGTACACAGATACGCAGTATTTT.

The chain couples TRBV18 to TRBJ2-7; possibly TRBD1 for D (6 bases). The V and J ends lost 4 bases and 3 bases respectively, with 10 bases between them. The CDR3 runs to 13 residues. CDR1 is KGHSH, CDR2 LQKENI, per germline. As DNA, the CDR3 is TGTGCCAGCTCACACGGGGACAACTACGAGCAGTACGTC. Translation: CASSHGDNYEQYV.

The CDR3 loop reads CARERGAYSNQPQHF. The CDR3 DNA reads as TGTGCCAGGGAGCGGGGAGCTTATAGCAATCAGCCCCAGCATTTT. This chain uses TRBV21-1 with TRBJ1-5. TRBV21-1 is flagged as a pseudogene. There are 15 residues in the CDR3.